Below are 12 T cell receptor beta chains sequenced from a single sample in a study of blood T cell repertoires in COVID-19. Clones were sequenced by immunoSEQ multiplex PCR, and TCRdb holds only the in-frame ones, with some missing. The sample includes roughly 120,000 clones, 92% of them seen just once. The sample was peripheral blood. These receptors were taken from a man aged 50-59 years with COVID-19, enrolled during active disease.

This chain uses TRBV27 with TRBJ1-2; D gene uncertain. CDR3 length: 18 residues. The germline V and J ends were trimmed by 3 bases and 4 bases, with 24 bases remaining between them. CDR1 MNHEY and CDR2 SMNVEV come from the germline V gene (reference sequence). The CDR3: CASSFSPEGPQKLYGYTF. The CDR3, as DNA: TGTGCCAGCAGTTTTTCCCCCGAGGGTCCCCAGAAGCTCTATGGCTACACCTTC.

A word on this clone: One end of the junction fails to match germline, which may point to a read error. The chain combines TRBV2 with TRBJ1-5, with 10 bases that match TRBD1. CDR1 and CDR2 (germline): SNHLY, FYNNEI. There are 14 residues in the CDR3. CDR3: CASREGTGEQPQHF. As DNA, the CDR3 is TGTGCCAGCAGGGAAGGGACAGGGGAGCAGCCCCAGCATTTT. Full variable domain (outside the CDR3, taken from reference TRBV2 and TRBJ1-5): EPEVTQTPSHQVTQMGQEVILRCVPISNHLYFYWYRQILGQKVEFLVSFYNNEISEKSEIFDDQFSVERPDGSNFTLKIRSTKLEDSAMYFCASREGTGEQPQHFGDGTRLSIL.

This clone came up once. The CDR3: CASRRQGAASYEQYV. As DNA, the CDR3 is TGTGCCAGCAGACGACAGGGGGCCGCCTCCTACGAGCAGTACGTC. The chain employs TRBV27 and TRBJ2-7, with 10 bases fitting TRBD1. Germline CDR1 is MNHEY and CDR2 is SMNVEV (reference sequence). With 6 bases clipped from V and 0 bases from J, the junction kept 5 bases outside the gene matches. The CDR3 spans 15 residues.

V is TRBV4-3 and J is TRBJ2-7; 9 nucleotides agree with TRBD2. With V trimmed by 0 bases and J by 7 bases, 10 bases remained unmatched. The germline gives CDR1 LGHNA, CDR2 YSLEER. There are 16 residues in the CDR3. CDR3 sequence (DNA): TGCGCCAGCAGCCAAGAACTAGCGGGTGTTAAGGTAGAGCAGTACTTC. The encoded protein is CASSQELAGVKVEQYF.

This chain links TRBV27 with TRBJ1-5; possibly TRBD1 for D (5 bases). The CDR3 loop spans 15 amino acids. Germline CDR1 is MNHEY and CDR2 is SMNVEV (reference sequence). Trimming left V 4 bases short and J 0 bases short, with 10 bases between. CDR3 protein: CASSWDSRSNQPQHF. In DNA, the CDR3 is TGTGCCAGCAGTTGGGACTCCCGTAGCAATCAGCCCCAGCATTTT.

The count of this clone is one. The chain couples TRBV2 to TRBJ2-5; 9 bases match TRBD1. V was clipped by 7 bases and J by 4 bases; unmatched bases: 10. Germline V gene sequence: CDR1 SNHLY, CDR2 FYNNEI. CDR3 length: 15 residues. The CDR3: CASKPGQGLLETQYF. In DNA form, the CDR3 reads TGTGCCAGCAAACCGGGACAGGGCTTGTTAGAGACCCAGTACTTC. The full variable domain, its missing parts supplied by reference TRBV2 and TRBJ2-5, is EPEVTQTPSHQVTQMGQEVILRCVPISNHLYFYWYRQILGQKVEFLVSFYNNEISEKSEIFDDQFSVERPDGSNFTLKIRSTKLEDSAMYFCASKPGQGLLETQYFGPGTRLLVL.

This clone was found a few times. The rearrangement links TRBV5-1 to TRBJ1-4; D unclear. Trimming removed 0 bases at V and 10 bases at J, with 7 bases between. Germline-derived CDR1 and CDR2 are SGHRS and YFSETQ. This CDR3 has 12 amino acids. Here the CDR3 reads CASSLDLAKLFF. The CDR3 bases are TGCGCCAGCAGCTTGGACCTGGCAAAACTGTTTTTT.

V and J are TRBV23-1 and TRBJ1-5, with 10 bases identical to TRBD1. TRBV23-1 is marked as an open reading frame, function uncertain. Unmatched junction bases numbered 11, after V lost 4 bases and J lost 2 bases. The CDR3 contains 18 residues. CDR3 DNA: TGCGCCAGCAGTCCAGCGACAGGGGGCAAAGAGGGCAATCAGCCCCAGCATTTT. The encoded protein is CASSPATGGKEGNQPQHF.

The J gene is TRBJ1-2, the V gene TRBV7-2, with D uncertain. Germline CDR1 reads SGHTA; CDR2 reads FQGNSA. The CDR3 consists of 13 residues. Trimming stripped 6 bases from V and 0 bases from J, with 8 bases between. The CDR3 DNA follows: TGTGCCAGCAGAGACAAGACTAACTATGGCTACACCTTC. It translates to CASRDKTNYGYTF.

This clone was observed a single time. The chain recombines TRBV27 with TRBJ1-1; TRBD1 might be the D (5 bases). Per the germline V gene, CDR1 is MNHEY and CDR2 is SMNVEV (reference sequence). Trimming pared 2 bases from V and 4 bases from J, leaving 14 bases between. The CDR3 has 15 residues. CDR3 nucleotide sequence: TGTGCCAGCAGTTTAGGGGGGGATCGGAGCACTGAAGCTTTCTTT. It specifies CASSLGGDRSTEAFF.

This chain uses TRBV24-1 with TRBJ2-1, with 7 bases matching TRBD2. The CDR3 is 15 residues long. From germline, CDR1 is KGHDR and CDR2 SFDVKD. The V and J ends lost 3 bases and 2 bases, in that order; junction bases with no gene match: 3. CDR3 amino acids: CATSDRAGPYNEQFF. DNA of the CDR3: TGTGCCACCAGTGATCGAGCGGGGCCCTACAATGAGCAGTTCTTC.

The chain has TRBV30 and TRBJ1-2, with D maybe TRBD1 (5 bases). The germline gives CDR1 GTSNPN, CDR2 SVGIG (reference sequence). This CDR3 has 12 residues. V was clipped by 7 bases and J by 2 bases, with 11 bases between them. CDR3 sequence reads: CAFLTVNYGYTF. Written as DNA, the CDR3 is TGTGCCTTCTTGACAGTAAACTATGGCTACACCTTC.